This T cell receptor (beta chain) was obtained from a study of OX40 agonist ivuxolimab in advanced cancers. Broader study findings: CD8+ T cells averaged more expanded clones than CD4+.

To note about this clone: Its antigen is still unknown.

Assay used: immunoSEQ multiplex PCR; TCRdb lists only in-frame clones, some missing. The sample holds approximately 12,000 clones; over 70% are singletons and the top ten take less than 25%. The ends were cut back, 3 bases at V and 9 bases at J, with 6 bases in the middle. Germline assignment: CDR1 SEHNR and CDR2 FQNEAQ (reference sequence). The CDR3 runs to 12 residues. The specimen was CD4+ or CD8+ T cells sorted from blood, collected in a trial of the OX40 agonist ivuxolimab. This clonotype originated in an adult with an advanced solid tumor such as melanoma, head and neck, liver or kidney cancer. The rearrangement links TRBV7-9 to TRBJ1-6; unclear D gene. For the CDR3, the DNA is TGTGCCAGCAGCTTGGGTGGTTCACCCCTCCACTTT. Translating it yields CASSLGGSPLHF.